One sample yielded the 5 T cell receptor beta chains listed below, sequenced in a study of T cells in Graves' hyperthyroidism and ophthalmopathy. TCR beta CDR3 sequences were amplified from RNA transcripts. An initial round of RT-PCR targeting the TCR CDR3 relied on the HTBI primer set. TCRdb re-derived calls from the multiplex PCR reads in MiXCR, one entry per CDR3 protein. The sample includes about 250,000 distinct CDR3 sequences, roughly a quarter of them seen just once. Input material: blood. These receptors came from a woman in her 40s with Graves' ophthalmopathy.

By sample fraction, this clonotype is medium-sized (0.01 to 0.1%). This chain connects TRBV6-2 or TRBV6-3 to TRBJ2-7; no reliable D call. Looked up from germline, CDR1 is MNHEY and CDR2 is SVGEGT. V lost 4 bases, J lost 6 bases, and 13 bases lay in between. The CDR3 runs to 13 residues. CDR3 amino acids: CASSWSSYAEQYF. DNA for the CDR3: TGTGCCAGCAGTTGGAGCTCCTATGCCGAGCAGTACTTC.

The chain employs TRBV2 and TRBJ2-5; D call uncertain. This CDR3 is 13 amino acids long. Germline values: CDR1 SNHLY, CDR2 FYNNEI. Trimming removed 10 bases from V and 2 bases from J, with 14 bases in between. CDR3 protein: CATRSQRQETQYF. The CDR3 coding sequence is TGTGCCACCCGCAGCCAGCGTCAAGAGACCCAGTACTTC.

This clonotype was counted many times. As DNA, the CDR3 is TGTGCCTTCACCGGGGCAGCGAGAAATTCACCCCTCCACTTT. As protein: CAFTGAARNSPLHF. The chain uses TRBV30 and TRBJ1-6; D is possibly TRBD1 (5 bases). In germline, CDR1 is GTSNPN, CDR2 SVGIG (reference sequence). The CDR3 consists of 14 residues. V shed 7 bases and J shed 7 bases, with 17 bases lying between them.

The chain joins TRBV6-4 to TRBJ2-7; the match to TRBD2 covers 14 bases. The V and J ends lost 4 bases and 0 bases, in that order; junction bases with no gene match: 8. Looked up from germline, CDR1 is MRHNA and CDR2 is SNTAGT. The CDR3 is made up of 18 amino acids. The CDR3: CASSGLAGGNRFSYEQYF. CDR3 sequence (DNA): TGTGCCAGCAGTGGACTAGCGGGGGGGAATCGATTCTCCTACGAGCAGTACTTC.

The table lists this clonotype with many counts. This chain connects TRBV19 to TRBJ2-5; D not resolved. The germline V and J ends were trimmed by 4 bases and 1 base, with 4 bases remaining between them. This CDR3 is 12 amino acids long. Germline loops: CDR1 LNHDA, CDR2 SQIVND (reference sequence). CDR3 sequence (DNA): TGTGCCAGTAGTAGTCGCCAAGAGACCCAGTACTTC. As protein: CASSSRQETQYF.